This T cell receptor beta chain was sequenced for a study of T cell changes during pregnancy in multiple sclerosis. TCRdb keeps only in-frame clones here, not all; method: immunoSEQ multiplex PCR. This table has over 50,000 clones, 80% to 90% appearing once. The ends lost 1 base at V and 2 bases at J; junction bases unmatched: 1. The CDR3 covers 14 residues. CDR1 is KGHSH and CDR2 is LQKENI in the germline V gene. This rearrangement joins TRBV18 to TRBJ2-7, with TRBD1 identical over 8 bases. The sample was CD4+ T cells from peripheral blood mononuclear cells, taken in the third trimester of pregnancy. The receptor was derived from a female donor with multiple sclerosis, enrolled in a pregnancy study. The CDR3 DNA follows: TGTGCCAGCTCACCACGACAGGGGACCTACGAGCAGTACTTC. It codes for CASSPRQGTYEQYF.